The clone carrying this T cell receptor (beta chain) was detected only a few times. The antigen remains unidentified. Lactation, pregnancy, other autoimmune disease or uncontrolled infection excluded patients. Together with thyroid ultrasound, orbital computed tomography, serum thyroxine and TRAb, clinical symptoms were used for diagnoses. This sample was included in a study of T cells in Graves' hyperthyroidism and ophthalmopathy. Authors of the study amplified TCR beta CDR3 regions from RNA transcripts. The HTBI set primed first-round TCR CDR3 RT-PCR. TCRdb fed the multiplex PCR reads into MiXCR, producing one record per CDR3 protein. The repertoire holds nearly 600,000 distinct CDR3 sequences, with roughly 14% as singletons. Germline CDR1 and CDR2: MDHEN and SYDVKM. The CDR3 length is 15 residues. V dropped 1 base and J dropped 6 bases, with 15 bases sitting between them. Overall study results and limits: Blood held most thyroid clonotypes expanded above 0.001 frequency.

The origin of this receptor is a woman between 25 and 40 years old with Graves' hyperthyroidism that later progressed to Graves' ophthalmopathy. V gene TRBV28 combines with J gene TRBJ1-2; maybe TRBD1 (6 bases). The specimen sequenced was blood. The CDR3 sequence: CASSLYTGPVDGYTF. As DNA, the CDR3 is TGTGCCAGCAGTTTATACACAGGGCCAGTCGATGGCTACACCTTC.